The sequence of this T cell receptor (beta chain) was determined in a study of T-cell reconstitution after alpha-beta-depleted transplantation in children. At least ten counts were recorded for this clonotype. Its target is unknown. Preparation of the TCRbeta library was carried out with unique molecular identifiers. Each CDR3 protein is one row after TCRdb ran MiXCR on the PCR reads. The sample yields 200,000 to 250,000 distinct CDR3 sequences, about 8.7% seen once. Trimming took off 0 bases at V and 8 bases at J, with 11 bases between the two ends. This CDR3 is built from 14 residues. Findings and caveats of the study: About two months after transplant, alpha-beta T cells reportedly came from several hundred expanded graft clones. Several patients had high TCRbeta diversity at day 60; it came from surviving recipient T cells and thymic progenitors.

The material was PBMCs, mostly from graft donor cells, obtained 360 days after TCRalphabeta/CD19-depleted stem cell transplant. This chain joins TRBV12-3 or TRBV12-4 and TRBJ2-4; the D gene is possibly TRBD1 (6 bases). The receptor was isolated from a male patient aged 2 to 10 who had a stem cell transplant for acute myeloid leukemia, so the T cells may come from the graft donor. The DNA of the CDR3 is TGTGCCAGCAGTTTAGCAGGCAGGGGTGACATTCAGTACTTC. Protein: CASSLAGRGDIQYF.